Listed here are 27 T cell receptor beta chains from one sample, sequenced in a study of blood T cell repertoires in COVID-19 (dated by TCRdb to 2018 to 2021). Library preparation was by the immunoSEQ multiplex PCR assay. As stored in TCRdb, this immuneACCESS dataset retains in-frame rearrangements with V and J assigned. A fraction of the clones does not appear; measured against another copy, unresolved V genes explain less than half of the discrepancy, and the remainder lacks a known reason. Across this sample there are fewer than 150,000 clones, with around 85% seen only once. Roughly 1.6% of the sample rests with the top ten. Sequenced input: peripheral blood. The receptors were sampled from a man aged 50-60 years with acute or convalescent COVID-19.

This chain links TRBV10-3 with TRBJ2-7; D ambiguous. The CDR3 is 12 amino acids. Between the trimmed V and J ends, which lost 8 bases and 3 bases, there was a span of 11 bases. The germline CDR1 and CDR2 sequences are ENHRY and SYGVKD. CDR3 loop: CAISLDSYEQYV. CDR3 bases: TGTGCCATCTCCCTCGATAGCTACGAGCAGTACGTC.

The J gene is TRBJ2-2, the V gene TRBV4-2, with 10 nucleotides matching TRBD2. The CDR3 covers 17 residues. CDR1 LGHNA and CDR2 YNFKEQ come from the germline V gene. V dropped 0 bases and J dropped 5; count of bases not matched to a gene: 6. The DNA for the CDR3 is TGTGCCAGCAGCCAAGATTGGAGCGGGGGGGTGACCGGGGAGCTGTTTTTT. Translation gives CASSQDWSGGVTGELFF.

The rearrangement links TRBV2 to TRBJ1-4; 7 nucleotides agree with TRBD1. The CDR3 is 15 residues long. The germline gives CDR1 SNHLY, CDR2 FYNNEI. With 6 bases clipped from V and 3 bases from J, the junction kept 7 bases outside the gene matches. CDR3 DNA: TGTGCCAGCAGAGAGACAGGGCGTTCTAATGAAAAACTGTTTTTT. Translation gives CASRETGRSNEKLFF.

Worth noting for this clone: The CDR3 ends on some other residue instead of the conserved phenylalanine or tryptophan, so this is likely a read error. Because the CDR3's place on the DNA is in doubt, the DNA is left out and the CDR3 is given as listed by TCRdb. CDR3 loop: CASSSSGTGGSPSL. The gene calls are TRBV28 and TRBJ1-1; TRBD1, as called in the table, went unchecked against the DNA. The CDR3 sequence runs 14 residues, both termini included. CDR1 is MDHEN, CDR2 SYDVKM, per germline.

The rearrangement uses TRBV11-3 and TRBJ2-3, with D unclear. Trimming stripped 5 bases from V and 0 bases from J, with 3 bases between. The V gene's germline CDR1 is SGHNT and CDR2 YENEEA. The CDR3 is 12 amino acids. The CDR3 reads CASSPSTDTQYF. In nucleotides, the CDR3 is TGTGCCAGCAGCCCTAGCACAGATACGCAGTATTTT.

The CDR3 sequence is CASSQGQVNYGYTF. The DNA for the CDR3 is TGTGCCAGCAGCCAGGGACAGGTTAACTATGGCTACACCTTC. The chain combines TRBV11-2 with TRBJ1-2; 8 positions agree with TRBD1. This CDR3 comprises 14 residues. The germline gives CDR1 SGHAT, CDR2 FQNNGV. V shed 5 bases, J shed 1 base, and the junction held 3 bases outside the gene matches.

This chain connects TRBV12-3 or TRBV12-4 to TRBJ1-2; D remains ambiguous. The V end lost 5 bases, the J end lost 5 bases, and 6 bases lay between the germline ends. The CDR3 covers 11 residues. The CDR3 spells CASSPLYGYTF. The CDR3, as DNA: TGTGCCAGCAGTCCCCTATATGGCTACACCTTC.

V gene TRBV28 combines with J gene TRBJ2-7, with D maybe TRBD1 (7 bases). The CDR3 sequence is 14 residues long. Trimming pared 7 bases from V and 5 bases from J, leaving 18 bases between. Per the germline V gene, CDR1 is MDHEN and CDR2 is SYDVKM. This CDR3 is CASTQGGAWNEQYF. CDR3 DNA sequence: TGTGCCAGCACCCAGGGGGGAGCGTGGAACGAGCAGTACTTC. The complete variable domain, with remaining parts taken from reference TRBV28 and TRBJ2-7, reads DVKVTQSSRYLVKRTGEKVFLECVQDMDHENMFWYRQDPGLGLRLIYFSYDVKMKEKGDIPEGYSVSREKKERFSLILESASTNQTSMYLCASTQGGAWNEQYFGPGTRLTVT.

The chain recombines TRBV5-1 with TRBJ2-1, with 7 bases lining up with TRBD2. The CDR3 length is 15 residues. V gave up 3 bases and J gave up 8 bases; unmatched junction bases: 11. The V gene's germline CDR1 is SGHRS and CDR2 YFSETQ. The CDR3: CASSSGLDVFYEQFF. CDR3 DNA: TGCGCCAGCAGCTCAGGACTAGATGTTTTCTATGAGCAGTTCTTC.

V usage is TRBV13 and J usage is TRBJ2-1; D is possibly TRBD2 (7 bases). Deletions cut 5 bases from V and 3 bases from J, with 20 bases between. The CDR3 is 17 residues long. Germline V lookup: CDR1 PRHDT, CDR2 FYEKMQ (reference sequence). The CDR3 sequence is CASSHSLGGGHYNEQFF. The CDR3 region has the DNA TGTGCCAGCAGCCACTCCCTGGGGGGGGGCCACTACAATGAGCAGTTCTTC.

The chain combines TRBV6-1 with TRBJ2-7; D uncertain. This CDR3 region has 13 residues. CDR1 and CDR2 (germline): MNHNS, SASEGT. V shed 0 bases and J shed 11 bases, with 14 bases lying between them. The CDR3 region has the DNA TGTGCCAGCAGTGAAGCACAGACCACCGGCGAGTACTTC. Translated: CASSEAQTTGEYF.

J is TRBJ2-2 and V is TRBV7-3; TRBD1 agrees at 9 bases. The CDR3 has 17 amino acids. V dropped 0 bases and J dropped 5; count of bases not matched to a gene: 7. CDR1 and CDR2 from the germline V gene are SGHTA and FQGTGA. CDR3 in DNA: TGTGCCAGCAGCTTAACAGCATCACAGGGGGCGACCGGGGAGCTGTTTTTT. It codes for CASSLTASQGATGELFF.

This chain links TRBV2 with TRBJ2-2; the match to TRBD2 covers 9 bases. Trimming took 2 bases from V and 7 from J; bases not matched to a gene: 5. CDR3 length: 15 residues. CDR1 is SNHLY, CDR2 FYNNEI, per germline. The chain's CDR3 is CASSERNSGGGELFF. The CDR3 bases are TGTGCCAGCAGTGAACGGAATAGCGGGGGCGGGGAGCTGTTTTTT.

The table lists this clone with a count of one. The genes are TRBV29-1 and TRBJ1-1; D gene ambiguous. The germline gives CDR1 SQVTM, CDR2 ANQGSEA. With 7 bases removed from V and 6 bases from J, the gap between germline ends came to 9 bases. The CDR3 has 10 residues. The CDR3 DNA sequence: TGCAGCGCCGGGTTTTCTGAAGCTTTCTTT. Translating it yields CSAGFSEAFF.

V gene TRBV7-2 combines with J gene TRBJ2-5; no reliable D call. Germline V lookup: CDR1 SGHTA, CDR2 FQGNSA. With 5 bases removed from V and 5 bases from J, the gap between germline ends came to 18 bases. This CDR3 comprises 15 residues. CDR3 nucleotide sequence: TGTGCCAGCAGCCTCCTCCGTGCGGAGTTGGAGACCCAGTACTTC. It translates to CASSLLRAELETQYF. Together with reference TRBV7-2 and TRBJ2-5, the CDR3 gives the full variable domain: GAGVSQSPSNKVTEKGKDVELRCDPISGHTALYWYRQSLGQGLEFLIYFQGNSAPDKSGLPSDRFSAERTGGSVSTLTIQRTQQEDSAVYLCASSLLRAELETQYFGPGTRLLVL.

The rearrangement joins TRBV6-5 to TRBJ1-2; D is perhaps TRBD1 (6 bases). CDR3 size: 14 residues. V lost 5 bases, J lost 6 bases, and 16 bases lay in between. Germline values: CDR1 MNHEY, CDR2 SVGAGI. In nucleotides, the CDR3 is TGTGCCAGCAGTCGGCCCGAGGGGGGGCATGGCTACACCTTC. It specifies CASSRPEGGHGYTF.

For the CDR3, the DNA is TGTGCCAGACATCCCGGAGGGCCCCATCAGCCCCAGCATTTT. It translates to CARHPGGPHQPQHF. The chain recombines TRBV18 with TRBJ1-5, with no clear D. Looked up from germline, CDR1 is KGHSH and CDR2 is LQKENI. The CDR3 runs 14 residues. The germline V and J ends were trimmed by 9 bases and 5 bases, with 17 bases remaining between them.

Only one count was recorded for this clone. The chain carries TRBV28 and TRBJ1-4; 7 positions match TRBD1. This CDR3 has 14 amino acids. Looked up from germline, CDR1 is MDHEN and CDR2 is SYDVKM. After removal of 5 bases from V and 5 bases from J, the junction contained 5 bases not matched to a gene. The CDR3 spells CASSLQQGNEKLFF. The DNA for the CDR3 is TGTGCCAGCAGTCTCCAACAGGGGAATGAAAAACTGTTTTTT.

The rearrangement links TRBV21-1 to TRBJ1-5; TRBD1, as called in the table, went unchecked against the DNA. TRBV21-1 is deemed a pseudogene. The CDR3 runs 15 residues. The CDR3 bases are TGTGCCAGCAGGAAGCTACAGGTTAGCAATCAGCCCCAGCATTTT. Translating it yields CASRKLQVSNQPQHF.

The genes are TRBV5-6 and TRBJ1-4; 12 nucleotides agree with TRBD1. J gave up 7 bases and V 4 bases, and 14 bases lay outside the gene matches. This CDR3 region has 18 residues. Germline V CDR1 and CDR2: SGHDT, YYEEEE. The CDR3 is CASSRNRDRGRVVEKLFF. CDR3 sequence (DNA): TGTGCCAGCAGCCGTAACCGGGACAGGGGGCGCGTTGTTGAAAAACTGTTTTTT.

This chain joins TRBV28 and TRBJ1-1, with D perhaps TRBD1 (6 bases). The V gene's germline CDR1 is MDHEN and CDR2 SYDVKM. The CDR3 is 18 residues long. V was trimmed by 5 bases and J by 1 base, leaving 23 bases between them. CDR3 sequence: CASSSLPRGSGGNTEAFF. CDR3 nucleotide sequence: TGTGCCAGCAGTAGTCTTCCCAGGGGATCCGGCGGGAACACTGAAGCTTTCTTT.

The rearrangement uses TRBV21-1 and TRBJ2-3; TRBD1 is taken as the D call from the table, unchecked against the DNA. TRBV21-1 is listed as a pseudogene. The CDR3 contains 15 residues. This chain's CDR3 is CASTDRGREVDTQYF. CDR3 sequence (DNA): TGTGCCAGCACCGACAGGGGGCGCGAAGTAGATACGCAGTATTTT.

The chain uses TRBV6-5 and TRBJ1-1; the D gene is possibly TRBD1 (6 bases). CDR1 is MNHEY, CDR2 SVGAGI, per germline. The CDR3 is made up of 14 amino acids. V lost 6 bases, J lost 0 bases, and 11 bases lay in between. This CDR3 reads CASRPTGMNTEAFF. The DNA for the CDR3 is TGTGCCAGCAGGCCCACAGGGATGAACACTGAAGCTTTCTTT.

V usage is TRBV15 and J usage is TRBJ2-3; 8 bases match TRBD1. The germline V gene has CDR1 LNHNV and CDR2 YYDKDF (reference sequence). V was pared by 4 bases and J by 4 bases, with 4 bases of the junction left unmatched. The CDR3 is made up of 14 amino acids. As DNA, the CDR3 is TGTGCCACCAGCACTAGGACAGGGTCAGATACGCAGTATTTT. Amino acid sequence: CATSTRTGSDTQYF.

This clone was picked up one time. The chain employs TRBV7-8 and TRBJ2-5; D possibly corresponds to TRBD2 (6 bases). This CDR3 region has 12 residues. V lost 5 bases to trimming and J lost 4 bases, with 8 bases between them. Germline V CDR1 and CDR2: SGHVS, FQNEAQ. The CDR3 protein is CASSPGVETQYF. DNA for the CDR3: TGTGCCAGCAGCCCGGGGGTAGAGACCCAGTACTTC.

This clone was detected a few times. The chain employs TRBV10-3 and TRBJ1-2, with unresolved D. Trimming left V 8 bases short and J 0 bases short, with 16 bases between. The germline V gene has CDR1 ENHRY and CDR2 SYGVKD. CDR3 length: 15 amino acids. The CDR3 region has the DNA TGTGCCATCGGCGGAGTACCCGGGACTAACTATGGCTACACCTTC. Translated: CAIGGVPGTNYGYTF.

The V gene is TRBV9, the J gene TRBJ1-5; D is uncertain. CDR3 size: 14 residues. The V end lost 1 base, the J end lost 3 bases, and 8 bases lay between the germline ends. The germline CDR1 and CDR2 sequences are SGDLS and YYNGEE. The CDR3 coding sequence is TGTGCCAGCAGCGTAACTAGTGACAATCAGCCCCAGCATTTT. Its translation is CASSVTSDNQPQHF.